This paragraph reports one T cell receptor beta chain. Its antigen specificity is not known. The input lacks base qualities; no much larger clone sits a single base away. This entry is derived from a study of blood T cell repertoires in COVID-19 (dated by TCRdb to 2018 to 2020). Context from the whole study: Collaborator samples came from the United States, Italy and Spain and covered acute and convalescent phases of COVID-19. The prospective study material was composed of cDNA or gDNA derived from T cells, B-cell-depleted T cells, or PBMCs. Subjects who had been exposed to COVID-19, were actively infected with it, or had recovered from it provided the deeply sampled blood TCRbeta repertoires that made up the dataset. The repertoires were released in a freely available public database intended as a resource for research on the immune response to SARS-CoV-2. The samples were drawn from two sources: the first 160 participants of the ongoing ImmuneRACE study, and over 1,000 subjects contributed by 6 global collaborators. A de-identified subject ID, COVID-19 status, age in years and sex were almost always included in the sample metadata. HLA class I and class II types, where available, came from metadata supplied by the sample provider rather than from assay-based typing.

TCRbeta CDR3 regions were amplified from genomic DNA using the immunoSEQ Assay, a bias-controlled multiplex PCR. The authors' pipeline ran thus. Within the assay, amplification of reference gene primers was used to estimate how many nucleated cells each sample contained. Sequence reads were collapsed and filtered to measure the absolute abundance of every unique TCRbeta CDR3 rearrangement. For each sample, productive Simpson clonality was calculated as the square root of Simpson's diversity index over productive rearrangements. As stored in TCRdb, this immuneACCESS dataset retains in-frame rearrangements with V and J assigned. A fraction of the clones does not appear; measured against another copy, unresolved V genes explain less than half of the discrepancy, and the remainder lacks a known reason. V, J and clone size derive from that table, while D and trimming were established from the DNA sequence. The sample has around 120,000 clones on record, around four fifths of them singletons. Together, the top ten hold under 3% of the sample.

Results and caveats for the whole study, not just this receptor: How much clinical and demographic metadata was included differed by source and by participant, and the metadata was provided uncurated.

Collaborating institutions collected whole blood in K2EDTA tubes following their own protocols. For TCRbeta analysis, collaborator samples were shipped as frozen whole blood, as isolated PBMCs, or as DNA extracted from either sample type. This TCR was recovered from a man younger than 45 with acute or convalescent COVID-19. Sequencing was performed on peripheral blood.

The sequenced DNA: TGTGCCAGTAGTAGACAACGGGACTCGCACAATGAGCAGTTCTTC. It encodes CASSRQRDSHNEQFF. The rearranged segments are TRBV19 and TRBJ2-1, and perhaps TRBD2 as D gene, on 6 matching bases. CDR3 length: 15 amino acids, cysteine to phenylalanine. Only the CDR3 DNA stays, 45 bases, in frame from base 1. Reading the germline V gene (reference sequence) gives CDR1 LNHDA and CDR2 SQIVND. Relative to germline, V is 4 bases shorter and J is 5 bases shorter, with 15 bases between their ends.